What follows is one TCR beta chain and its context. The data stem from a study of T cell changes during pregnancy in multiple sclerosis. V gave up 8 bases and J gave up 8 bases; unmatched junction bases: 6. There are 14 residues in the CDR3. CDR1 and CDR2 (germline): MRHNA, SNTAGT. Data came from immunoSEQ multiplex PCR; TCRdb stores just in-frame clones and leaves some out. The sample holds 45,000 to 60,000 clones, roughly nine tenths seen once. The chain uses TRBV6-4 and TRBJ2-1, with 13 nucleotides matching TRBD2. The source was CD8+ T cells from peripheral blood mononuclear cells, collected before pregnancy. The TCR sequence derives from a female donor with multiple sclerosis, enrolled in a pregnancy study. The CDR3 protein is CASSGTSGVHEQFF. The CDR3 bases are TGTGCCAGCTCAGGGACTAGCGGGGTCCATGAGCAGTTCTTC.